The present entry profiles one T cell receptor beta chain with its context. These data come from a study of blood T cell repertoires in COVID-19. Original handling: Reference gene primer amplification gave estimated nucleated cell counts. Only in-frame clones appear in the TCRdb table, and some are missing; sequencing was by immunoSEQ multiplex PCR. V and J calls and clone size come straight from that table; D and trimming were deduced from the DNA. The table has about 210,000 clones, 81% seen once. In terms of age and location, participants ranged from roughly 18 to 90 years and lived in around 22 US areas. Participants' own reports of clinical history determined their cohort assignment. The receptor's source is a woman between 45 and 60 years old with acute COVID-19. The specimen sequenced was PBMCs or T cells enriched from blood (not recorded which).

CDR3 nucleotides: TGTGCCAGTAGTCGGGGGATTGGGGATACGCAGTATTTT. It translates to CASSRGIGDTQYF. The V gene is TRBV19, the J gene TRBJ2-3, with a weak D call TRBD2 (6 bases). Trimming pared 5 bases from V and 6 bases from J, leaving 12 bases between. This CDR3 is 13 amino acids long. Germline-derived CDR1 and CDR2 are LNHDA and SQIVND (reference sequence). Combining the CDR3 with reference TRBV19 and TRBJ2-3 gives the whole variable domain DGGITQSPKYLFRKEGQNVTLSCEQNLNHDAMYWYRQDPGQGLRLIYYSQIVNDFQKGDIAEGYSVSREKKESFPLTVTSAQKNPTAFYLCASSRGIGDTQYFGPGTRLTVL.